One sample yielded the 2 T cell receptor beta chains listed below, sequenced in a study of PD-1 blockade in classical Hodgkin lymphoma. TCRdb's copy holds only in-frame clones and misses some; the assay was immunoSEQ multiplex PCR. In the table there are around 99,000 clones, about four fifths of which are singletons. Every single patient, without exception, relapsed after autologous stem cell transplantation, and brentuximab vedotin exposure varied. Sequenced here: peripheral blood mononuclear cells (PBMCs), sampled before the second cycle of nivolumab. The receptors were sampled from a human donor with classical Hodgkin lymphoma.

This sequence joins TRBV4-3 and TRBJ2-1, with D unclear. This CDR3 has 13 amino acids. V was shortened by 3 bases and J by 4 bases, with 7 bases between the two germline ends. Per the germline V gene, CDR1 is LGHNA and CDR2 is YSLEER. CDR3 region: CASSQPPYNEQFF. CDR3 DNA sequence: TGCGCCAGCAGCCAGCCCCCTTACAATGAGCAGTTCTTC.

The chain employs TRBV7-6 and TRBJ2-7, with D unclear. V was cut by 1 base and J by 3 bases, with 7 bases left in between. CDR1 is SGHVS, CDR2 FNYEAQ, per germline. The CDR3 loop spans 13 amino acids. CDR3 loop: CASSLGASYEQYF. The DNA for the CDR3 is TGTGCCAGCAGCTTAGGGGCCAGCTACGAGCAGTACTTC.